These T cell receptor beta chains were read from a single sample in a study of somatic mutations in cytotoxic T cells in rheumatoid arthritis. Clones were sequenced by immunoSEQ multiplex PCR, and TCRdb holds only the in-frame ones, with some missing. The sample has about 19,000 clones; about 83% are singletons. Sequenced material: CD8+ T cells sorted from blood. These receptors were collected from a man between 18 and 29 years old with rheumatoid arthritis. CDR3s include the opening cysteine and the closing phenylalanine or tryptophan. The order of the fields is clone size, D gene, CDR3 length, J gene, V gene, CDR3 protein, CDR3 DNA. A D gene is named only where the DNA matches it firmly. A clone size is listed for some rows: how often the clone was seen (once, few, many), or a class if it is expanded.

. TRBD1 14 TRBJ1-1 TRBV13 CASSPGTGRPEAFF TGTGCCAGCAGCCCTGGGACAGGGAGGCCTGAAGCTTTCTTT
. TRBD1 15 TRBJ2-7 TRBV15 CATSRGTGGSYEQYF TGTGCCACCAGCAGAGGGACAGGGGGCTCCTACGAGCAGTACTTC
. . 15 TRBJ2-7 TRBV10-3 CAISERPDSGHEQYF TGTGCCATCAGTGAGCGACCTGACAGTGGCCACGAGCAGTACTTC
. TRBD1 15 TRBJ2-5 TRBV15 CATSRRDSLRETQYF TGTGCCACCAGCAGGAGGGACAGCTTAAGAGAGACCCAGTACTTC
. . 13 TRBJ1-2 TRBV7-6 CASSFGEVYGYTF TGTGCCAGCAGCTTTGGGGAAGTGTATGGCTACACCTTC
. . 14 TRBJ2-7 TRBV11-2 CASSLALGSYEQYF TGTGCCAGCAGCTTAGCTCTCGGGTCTTACGAGCAGTACTTC
. . 14 TRBJ1-2 TRBV7-9 CASTFTVGWDGYTF TGTGCCAGCACCTTTACGGTGGGCTGGGATGGCTACACCTTC
few . 12 TRBJ2-2 TRBV25-1 CASRPGTGELFF TGTGCCAGCAGGCCGGGGACCGGGGAGCTGTTTTTT
. . 13 TRBJ1-5 TRBV28 CASSPGWSQPQHF TGTGCCAGCAGCCCCGGCTGGTCTCAGCCCCAGCATTTT
. . 15 TRBJ2-1 TRBV6-6 CASSYSGGVNNEQFF TGTGCCAGCAGTTACTCGGGCGGGGTCAACAATGAGCAGTTCTTC
few . 15 TRBJ1-6 TRBV27 CASRLSTGSASPLHF TGTGCCAGCAGACTCTCGACAGGTTCAGCTTCACCCCTCCACTTT
. TRBD1 13 TRBJ2-7 TRBV11-2 CASSLTGPYEQYF TGTGCCAGCAGCTTGACAGGGCCCTACGAGCAGTACTTC
once . 15 TRBJ2-7 TRBV2 CASSDRGLDSYEQYF TGTGCCAGCAGTGATCGAGGTCTTGACTCCTACGAGCAGTACTTC
. TRBD2 16 TRBJ2-7 TRBV10-1 CARSRTSGGPGHEQYF TGCGCCAGAAGCAGGACTAGCGGGGGGCCGGGCCACGAGCAGTACTTC
. . 15 TRBJ1-5 TRBV5-3 CARSTQGSSNQPQHF TGTGCCAGAAGCACCCAGGGTTCTAGCAATCAGCCCCAGCATTTT
. TRBD1 19 TRBJ1-6 TRBV7-2 CASSGGTGFLYRSNSPLHF TGTGCCAGCAGCGGCGGGACAGGGTTCCTGTATAGGAGTAATTCACCCCTCCACTTT
. TRBD1 15 TRBJ1-1 TRBV7-8 CASSLWVQGDTEAFF TGTGCCAGCAGCTTATGGGTACAGGGGGACACTGAAGCTTTCTTT
. TRBD2 15 TRBJ2-1 TRBV18 CASSPSGGVGNEQFF TGTGCCAGCTCACCCTCGGGAGGGGTGGGTAATGAGCAGTTCTTC